A selection of T cell receptor beta chains follows, all from one sample in a study of shared clonotypes between healthy human individuals. Using immunoSEQ multiplex PCR, the repertoire was profiled, and TCRdb retains in-frame clones only, with some absent. Of about 700,000 clones in the sample, about 91% were seen once. The specimen was naive CD8+ T cells sorted from blood. These receptors all stem from a man aged 25-45 years in good health. Each CDR3 is given with its conserved first and last residue. Each record gives: J gene, D gene, V gene, CDR3 protein. D genes are given only for firm matches.

>TRBJ2-7|TRBD2|TRBV7-2
CASSLFAGGSYEQYF
>TRBJ1-4|-|TRBV5-1
CASSLVGGAGEKLFF
>TRBJ1-2|-|TRBV27
CASSLRGGNEGYTF
>TRBJ2-5|TRBD2|TRBV7-9
CASTRASGYQETQYF
>TRBJ2-7|TRBD1|TRBV7-9
CASSELAMTGVTYEQYF
>TRBJ2-3|-|TRBV5-1
CASSHRLATTDTQYF
>TRBJ2-5|-|TRBV27
CASSLGLPYQETQYF
>TRBJ2-1|-|TRBV28
CASSLWGGTANEQFF
>TRBJ1-1|-|TRBV5-1
CASSLAAVAQIEAFF
>TRBJ1-5|-|TRBV6-1
CASRTRGGNQPQHF
>TRBJ2-7|-|TRBV28
CASSLPDLYEQYF
>TRBJ1-1|TRBD1|TRBV11-2
CASSSSGTGATEAFF
>TRBJ2-3|-|TRBV7-9
CASSLTARTDTQYF
>TRBJ2-7|-|TRBV7-9
CASSLTNNYEQYF
>TRBJ2-1|TRBD1|TRBV29-1
CSVELGDRAYNEQFF
>TRBJ2-1|TRBD1|TRBV6-6
CASSALQGYDNEQFF